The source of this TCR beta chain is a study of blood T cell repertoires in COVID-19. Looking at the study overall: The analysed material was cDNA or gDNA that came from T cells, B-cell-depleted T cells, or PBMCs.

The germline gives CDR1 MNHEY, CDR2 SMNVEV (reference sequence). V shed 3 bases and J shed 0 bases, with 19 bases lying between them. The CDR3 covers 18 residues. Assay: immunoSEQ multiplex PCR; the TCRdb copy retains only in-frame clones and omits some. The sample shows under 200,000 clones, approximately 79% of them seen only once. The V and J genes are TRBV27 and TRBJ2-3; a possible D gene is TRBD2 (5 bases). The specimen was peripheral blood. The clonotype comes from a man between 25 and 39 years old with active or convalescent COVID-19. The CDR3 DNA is TGTGCCAGCAGTTTTTTAAGCCCCAGCGGTGATAGCACAGATACGCAGTATTTT. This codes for CASSFLSPSGDSTDTQYF.